This entry lists 6 T cell receptor beta chains sequenced from one sample in a study of neoadjuvant anti-PD-1 for oral cavity cancer. Time point: after neoadjuvant nivolumab, at surgical resection. Assay used: immunoSEQ multiplex PCR; TCRdb lists only in-frame clones, some missing. The sample has around 25,000 clones, around 26% seen once. The sample in question was tumor tissue, obtained after nivolumab (anti-PD-1) treatment. These receptors were taken from a person aged 40 to 85 with oral cavity squamous cell carcinoma.

There are many counts of this clone. This rearrangement joins TRBV30 to TRBJ1-2; possibly TRBD1 for D (5 bases). V was shortened by 4 bases and J by 8 bases, with 11 bases between the two germline ends. Germline V gene data show CDR1 as GTSNPN and CDR2 as SVGIG (reference sequence). CDR3 length equals 11 residues. The CDR3 loop is CAWNQGGGYTF. The CDR3 bases are TGTGCCTGGAACCAGGGAGGGGGCTACACCTTC.

V is TRBV4-1 and J is TRBJ1-5; the D is unclear. V lost 1 base and J lost 8, with 9 bases in between. The CDR3 contains 13 residues. Germline V gene lookup returns CDR1 MGHRA and CDR2 YSYEKL. DNA of the CDR3: TGCGCCAGCAGCCAAGCACCGGTAGAGCCCCAGCATTTT. Translated: CASSQAPVEPQHF.

The chain joins TRBV11-3 to TRBJ1-6; D unresolved. The germline V and J ends were trimmed by 2 bases and 8 bases, with 4 bases remaining between them. Germline V gene data show CDR1 as SGHNT and CDR2 as YENEEA. The CDR3 spans 12 residues. This chain's CDR3 is CASSLQYSPLHF. CDR3 sequence (DNA): TGTGCCAGCAGCTTACAGTATTCACCCCTCCACTTT.

V gene TRBV29-1 combines with J gene TRBJ1-2, with D possibly being TRBD1 (5 bases). Germline V gene lookup returns CDR1 SQVTM and CDR2 ANQGSEA. Trimming cost V 5 bases and J 9 bases, with 16 bases left between them. This CDR3 has 12 amino acids. The CDR3 here is CSVLSGPGSYTF. DNA of the CDR3: TGCAGCGTTCTTTCAGGGCCGGGGAGCTACACCTTC.

This chain links TRBV6-5 with TRBJ1-1; D not certain. Trimming left V 5 bases short and J 1 base short, with 5 bases between. Germline values: CDR1 MNHEY, CDR2 SVGAGI. CDR3 size: 12 residues. This chain's CDR3 is CASSRRNTEAFF. The CDR3, as DNA: TGTGCCAGCAGTCGGCGGAACACTGAAGCTTTCTTT.

This chain uses TRBV15 with TRBJ2-2; D not resolved. The CDR3 covers 14 residues. Per germline, CDR1 LNHNV and CDR2 YYDKDF (reference sequence). With 2 bases removed from V and 3 bases from J, the gap between germline ends came to 7 bases. In DNA, the CDR3 is TGTGCCACCAGCAGACCCTCGGACACCGGGGAGCTGTTTTTT. Its protein product is CATSRPSDTGELFF.